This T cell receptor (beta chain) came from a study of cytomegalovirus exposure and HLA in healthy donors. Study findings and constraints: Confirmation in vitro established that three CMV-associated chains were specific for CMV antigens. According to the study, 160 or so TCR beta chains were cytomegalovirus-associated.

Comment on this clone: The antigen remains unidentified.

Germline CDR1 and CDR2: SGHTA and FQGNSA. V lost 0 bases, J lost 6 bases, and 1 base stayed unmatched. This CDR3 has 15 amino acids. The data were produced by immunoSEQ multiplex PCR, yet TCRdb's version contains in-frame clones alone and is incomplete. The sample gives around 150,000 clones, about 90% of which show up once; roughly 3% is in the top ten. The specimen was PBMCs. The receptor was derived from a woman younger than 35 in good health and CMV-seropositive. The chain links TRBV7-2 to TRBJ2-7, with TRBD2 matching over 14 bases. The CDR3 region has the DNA TGTGCCAGCAGCTTAGCCGGGACTAGCGGGGGCGAGCAGTACTTC. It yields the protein CASSLAGTSGGEQYF.